The T cell receptor beta chain under discussion was sequenced for a study of a mutant IDH1 vaccine in newly diagnosed glioma. Study as a whole: Vaccines were begun 4-6 weeks after radiotherapy alone, or with temozolomide cycles. Mean patient age was about 44 years; approximately 60% were male and about 40% female.

The time point denotes: week 11, during vaccination. The vaccine gave 300 ug of a 20-mer mutant IDH1 peptide subcutaneously per dose. Data came from immunoSEQ multiplex PCR; TCRdb stores just in-frame clones and leaves some out. This table has roughly 130,000 clones, around four fifths appearing once. From germline, CDR1 is SEHNR and CDR2 FQNEAQ (reference sequence). Deletions cut 1 base from V and 8 bases from J, with 9 bases between. This CDR3 region has 13 residues. Comment on this clone: Its antigen is unidentified.

The clonotype originates from a man aged 35 to 55 with glioma. This chain links TRBV7-9 with TRBJ1-3, with D unresolved. The specimen was PBMCs, collected from a glioma patient whose treatment included an IDH1 peptide vaccine. CDR3 region: CASSLVGGDTIYF. In DNA, the CDR3 is TGTGCCAGCAGCTTAGTGGGAGGAGACACCATATATTTT.